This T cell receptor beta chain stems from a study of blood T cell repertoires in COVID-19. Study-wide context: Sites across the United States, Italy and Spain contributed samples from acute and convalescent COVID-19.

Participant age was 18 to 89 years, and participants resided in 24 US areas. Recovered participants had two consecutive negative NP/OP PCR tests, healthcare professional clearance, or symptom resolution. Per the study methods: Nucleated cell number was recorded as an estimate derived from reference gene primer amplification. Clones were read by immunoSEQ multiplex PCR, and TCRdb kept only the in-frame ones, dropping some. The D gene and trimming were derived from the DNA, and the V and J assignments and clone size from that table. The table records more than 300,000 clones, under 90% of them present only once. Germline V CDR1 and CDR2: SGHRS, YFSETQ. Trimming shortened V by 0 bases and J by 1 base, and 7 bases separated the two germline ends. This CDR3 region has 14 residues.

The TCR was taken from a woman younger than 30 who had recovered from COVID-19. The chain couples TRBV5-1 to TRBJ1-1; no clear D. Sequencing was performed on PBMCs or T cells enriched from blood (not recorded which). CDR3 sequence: CASSLAGRNTEAFF. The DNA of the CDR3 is TGCGCCAGCAGCTTGGCTGGGAGGAACACTGAAGCTTTCTTT.